Shown below are 4 T cell receptor beta chains from a single sample sequenced in a study of graft-versus-host responses after intestinal transplantation. No antigen has been assigned to these receptors. Sequenced by immunoSEQ multiplex PCR; TCRdb stores in-frame clones only, minus some. This repertoire shows roughly 110,000 clones, about 91% found once; its top ten account for around 0.76%. The sequences come from unstimulated CD4+ T cells sorted from spleen or lymph node cells, collected before transplant. These receptors came from a human donor who was the organ donor for an intestinal transplant.

The V gene is TRBV6-6, the J gene TRBJ2-5, with TRBD2 identical over 7 bases. This CDR3 spans 15 amino acids. The V gene end was trimmed by 5 bases and the J gene end by 1 base; junction bases not matched to a gene: 7. Germline values: CDR1 MNHNY, CDR2 SVGAGI (reference sequence). Here the CDR3 reads CASSTQRGRQETQYF. The CDR3 DNA sequence: TGTGCCAGCAGTACACAGCGGGGCCGCCAAGAGACCCAGTACTTC.

On this clone: A read error may account for a junction end that differs from germline. The CDR3 bases are TGTGCTAGCAGCCCCGGCAGGGGCCGCACAGATACGCAGTATTTT. As protein: CASSPGRGRTDTQYF. The V call is TRBV7-7, the J call TRBJ2-3, with D possibly being TRBD1 (6 bases). There are 15 residues in the CDR3. Germline V gene data show CDR1 as SSHAT and CDR2 as FNYEAQ (reference sequence).

The chain couples TRBV7-2 to TRBJ2-7, with 9 bases that match TRBD1. The CDR3 is 18 residues long. Germline loops: CDR1 SGHTA, CDR2 FQGNSA. Trimming removed 2 bases from V and 1 base from J; junction bases left unmatched: 12. The chain's CDR3 is CASSLSERGTGWSYEQYF. Here the CDR3 DNA reads TGTGCCAGCAGCTTATCCGAAAGAGGGACAGGGTGGTCCTACGAGCAGTACTTC.

J is TRBJ2-2 and V is TRBV27; 10 bases are a match to TRBD1. With 7 bases clipped from V and 7 bases from J, the junction kept 6 bases outside the gene matches. The CDR3 is made up of 14 amino acids. Germline V gene data show CDR1 as MNHEY and CDR2 as SMNVEV (reference sequence). CDR3 sequence (DNA): TGTGCCAGCACCAGACAGGGGGCGGGCGGGGAGCTGTTTTTT. This sequence encodes CASTRQGAGGELFF.